This record concerns one TCR beta chain sequence. Only in-frame clones appear in the TCRdb table, and some are missing; sequencing was by immunoSEQ multiplex PCR. The table lists approximately 94,000 clones, around 92% of them singletons. This sample stems from a study of T cell changes during pregnancy in multiple sclerosis. The CDR3 is made up of 14 amino acids. The J segment lost 4 bases and the V segment lost 3 bases, leaving 5 bases of the junction unmatched. Germline V CDR1 and CDR2: LGHNT, FRNRAP. V and J are TRBV12-5 and TRBJ2-5, with 7 bases matching TRBD1. The TCR sequence derives from a female donor with multiple sclerosis, enrolled in a pregnancy study. This sample comprised peripheral blood, obtained after pregnancy. CDR3 sequence (DNA): TGTGCTAGTGGTTTAGGGGGCGCGGGAGAGACCCAGTACTTC. Protein: CASGLGGAGETQYF.